What follows are 5 T cell receptor beta chains derived from one specimen sequenced in a study of blood T cell repertoires in COVID-19. Data came from immunoSEQ multiplex PCR; TCRdb stores just in-frame clones and leaves some out. The table includes about 300,000 clones, 70% to 90% detected once. Sequenced sample: peripheral blood. Every receptor here comes from a man between 70 and 80 years old with acute or convalescent COVID-19.

V is TRBV28 and J is TRBJ2-3; 9 nucleotides align to TRBD2. CDR1 and CDR2 (germline): MDHEN, SYDVKM. Trimming removed 5 bases from V and 5 bases from J; junction bases left unmatched: 14. The CDR3 runs 17 residues. The CDR3: CASSPAGAGGGLDTQYF. DNA of the CDR3: TGTGCCAGCAGTCCCGCCGGAGCGGGAGGAGGTTTAGATACGCAGTATTTT. The whole variable domain, filled in from reference TRBV28 and TRBJ2-3, reads DVKVTQSSRYLVKRTGEKVFLECVQDMDHENMFWYRQDPGLGLRLIYFSYDVKMKEKGDIPEGYSVSREKKERFSLILESASTNQTSMYLCASSPAGAGGGLDTQYFGPGTRLTVL.

This chain joins TRBV30 and TRBJ2-5; 7 bases match TRBD2. Germline V gene lookup returns CDR1 GTSNPN and CDR2 SVGIG (reference sequence). Losses at the gene ends were 0 bases for V and 5 bases for J; bases not matched to a gene: 9. There are 15 residues in the CDR3. CDR3: CAWSVLAGETETQYF. CDR3 coding DNA: TGTGCCTGGAGTGTATTGGCGGGAGAAACGGAGACCCAGTACTTC.

V usage is TRBV5-1 and J usage is TRBJ2-1; the match to TRBD1 covers 7 bases. V shed 4 bases and J 9 bases; nucleotides not matched to a gene: 10. The CDR3 is made up of 14 amino acids. Germline CDR1 SGHRS, CDR2 YFSETQ. The chain's CDR3 is CASSPTTGPSEQFF. DNA for the CDR3: TGCGCCAGCAGCCCAACGACAGGGCCAAGTGAGCAGTTCTTC.

The chain employs TRBV28 and TRBJ2-3; 8 positions match TRBD1. V trimming: 6 bases; J trimming: 3 bases; junction bases outside the gene matches: 5. This CDR3 region has 14 residues. Looked up from germline, CDR1 is MDHEN and CDR2 is SYDVKM. Here the CDR3 reads CASSTTGVTDTQYF. CDR3 bases: TGTGCCAGCAGCACGACAGGGGTTACAGATACGCAGTATTTT.

This sequence joins TRBV6-2 or TRBV6-3 and TRBJ1-2, with no clear D. Germline V gene data show CDR1 as MNHEY and CDR2 as SVGEGT. This CDR3 has 17 amino acids. Trimming stripped 2 bases from V and 1 base from J, with 17 bases between. The CDR3 region has the DNA TGTGCCAGCAGTTACCCCAACAAGTTGTCCCTTAACTATGGCTACACCTTC. Translation gives CASSYPNKLSLNYGYTF.